This T cell receptor (beta chain) was documented in a study of blood T cell repertoires in COVID-19. Sequenced by immunoSEQ multiplex PCR; TCRdb stores in-frame clones only, minus some. The sample records 500,000 to 600,000 clones, about 89% being singletons. This clone was seen just once. This CDR3 is 14 amino acids long. Germline values: CDR1 PRHDT, CDR2 FYEKMQ (reference sequence). Trimming took 4 bases from V and 3 from J, leaving 13 bases between them. Source material: peripheral blood. J is TRBJ2-7 and V is TRBV13; D is unresolved. This clonotype originated in a woman aged 50 to 60 with COVID-19, enrolled during active disease. CDR3 DNA sequence: TGTGCCAGCAGCTCGTTTAGCAGTAACTACGAGCAGTACTTC. Translating it yields CASSSFSSNYEQYF.